This is a list of T cell receptor beta chains from one sample in a study of neurological immune-mediated disorders. A single record per CDR3 protein comes from TCRdb applying MiXCR to the 5' RACE reads. Found here are more than 45,000 distinct CDR3 sequences, roughly 4.6% of them singletons; the top ten hold around 3%. The material sequenced was PBMCs. The source of these receptors is a man aged 45-65 years with multiple sclerosis. Both conserved end residues are part of each CDR3. Each record gives: J gene, clone size, D gene, V gene, CDR3 DNA, CDR3 protein. The D gene is left open where the match is weak. Clone size is not always given. Where it is, it says once, few, many or a class for expanded clones.

j_call: TRBJ1-1; clone_size: many; d_call: TRBD1; v_call: TRBV12-3/TRBV12-4; cdr3_nt: TGTGCCAGCAGTTTACCTTGGGACAGGGCGAACACTGAAGCTTTCTTT; cdr3_aa: CASSLPWDRANTEAFF
j_call: TRBJ2-2; clone_size: few; d_call: .; v_call: TRBV18; cdr3_nt: TGTGCCAGCTCACCAACCGGGATAAACACCGGGGAGCTGTTTTTT; cdr3_aa: CASSPTGINTGELFF
j_call: TRBJ1-5; clone_size: few; d_call: .; v_call: TRBV20-1; cdr3_nt: TGCAGTGCTGGTCAGGGCACGAATAGCAATCAGCCCCAGCATTTT; cdr3_aa: CSAGQGTNSNQPQHF
j_call: TRBJ1-5; clone_size: few; d_call: .; v_call: TRBV2; cdr3_nt: TGTGCCAGCAGGTTAAATCAGCCCCAGAATTTT; cdr3_aa: CASRLNQPQNF
j_call: TRBJ1-2; clone_size: many; d_call: TRBD1; v_call: TRBV7-9; cdr3_nt: TGTGCCAGCAGCTTAGCTGGGGACAGAGGCCATGGCTACACCTTC; cdr3_aa: CASSLAGDRGHGYTF
j_call: TRBJ2-1; clone_size: .; d_call: .; v_call: TRBV12-3/TRBV12-4; cdr3_nt: TGTGCCAGCAGTCCAGGGGTTCCAGGGGCTGAGCAGTTCTTC; cdr3_aa: CASSPGVPGAEQFF
j_call: TRBJ1-6; clone_size: .; d_call: TRBD1; v_call: TRBV27; cdr3_nt: TGTGCCAGCAGTTTTGGGACAGTGGGTTCACCCCTCAACTTT; cdr3_aa: CASSFGTVGSPLNF
j_call: TRBJ2-2; clone_size: many; d_call: .; v_call: TRBV20-1; cdr3_nt: TGCAGTGCTAGAGATCCAGAAGACAGGACCACCGGGGAGCTGTTTTTT; cdr3_aa: CSARDPEDRTTGELFF
j_call: TRBJ1-1; clone_size: many; d_call: TRBD1; v_call: TRBV7-9; cdr3_nt: TGTGCCAGCAGCTTAGACGCGACAGGGCTGTACACTGAAGCTTTCTTT; cdr3_aa: CASSLDATGLYTEAFF
j_call: TRBJ1-6; clone_size: many; d_call: .; v_call: TRBV6-1; cdr3_nt: TGTGCCAGCAGTGATGCCGGACGGATTAATTCACCCCTCCACTTT; cdr3_aa: CASSDAGRINSPLHF
j_call: TRBJ2-5; clone_size: few; d_call: .; v_call: TRBV5-5; cdr3_nt: TGTGCCAGCAGCTTGACGTCCAGGGGAGCGGGGAACCAAGAGACCCAGTACTTC; cdr3_aa: CASSLTSRGAGNQETQYF
j_call: TRBJ1-1; clone_size: many; d_call: TRBD1; v_call: TRBV7-9; cdr3_nt: TGTGCCAGCAGCCCCAGGGACAGGGGCACCCTAGGAGCTTTCTTT; cdr3_aa: CASSPRDRGTLGAFF
j_call: TRBJ2-7; clone_size: .; d_call: TRBD1; v_call: TRBV5-1; cdr3_nt: TGCGCCAGCAGTGAGGGTAGGACAGGGGACTACGAGCAGTACTTC; cdr3_aa: CASSEGRTGDYEQYF
j_call: TRBJ2-7; clone_size: few; d_call: TRBD1; v_call: TRBV5-1; cdr3_nt: TGCGCCAGCAGCTTGGACAGGGGGCCTGCCTACGAGCAGTACTTC; cdr3_aa: CASSLDRGPAYEQYF
j_call: TRBJ1-6; clone_size: few; d_call: .; v_call: TRBV4-2; cdr3_nt: TGTGCCAGCAGCCAAGATGGTTGGTCTGGGAGCTCCTATAATTCACCCCTCCACTTT; cdr3_aa: CASSQDGWSGSSYNSPLHF
j_call: TRBJ2-5; clone_size: many; d_call: TRBD2; v_call: TRBV20-1; cdr3_nt: TGCAGTGCTACCCCCCGACTGCGGGGGAATGTGGAGACCCAGTACTTC; cdr3_aa: CSATPRLRGNVETQYF
j_call: TRBJ2-1; clone_size: many; d_call: TRBD2; v_call: TRBV6-4; cdr3_nt: TGTGCCAGCAGTGACGGACTAGCGGGAGATGAGCAGTTCTTC; cdr3_aa: CASSDGLAGDEQFF
j_call: TRBJ2-7; clone_size: many; d_call: TRBD2; v_call: TRBV29-1; cdr3_nt: TGCAGCGTACTAGCGGACTCCTACGAGCAGTACTTC; cdr3_aa: CSVLADSYEQYF
j_call: TRBJ1-1; clone_size: .; d_call: .; v_call: TRBV18; cdr3_nt: TGTGCCAGCTCACCCTTCGAAAACACTGAAGCTTTCTTT; cdr3_aa: CASSPFENTEAFF
j_call: TRBJ2-3; clone_size: many; d_call: .; v_call: TRBV6-5; cdr3_nt: TGTGCCAGCACCGGGAAGGGGGTCGGTACGCAGTATTTT; cdr3_aa: CASTGKGVGTQYF
j_call: TRBJ2-1; clone_size: few; d_call: .; v_call: TRBV24-1; cdr3_nt: TGTGCCACCAGTGATCCCATTCGACAGAATCTTTACAATGAGCAGTTCTTC; cdr3_aa: CATSDPIRQNLYNEQFF
j_call: TRBJ2-1; clone_size: many; d_call: .; v_call: TRBV20-1; cdr3_nt: TGCAGTAAGTTCGGCCAGGGGAGGACCTACAATGAGCAGTTCTTC; cdr3_aa: CSKFGQGRTYNEQFF
j_call: TRBJ2-7; clone_size: few; d_call: .; v_call: TRBV12-3/TRBV12-4; cdr3_nt: TGTGCCAGCACCCGTGGGCAGGACGTCTCCTACGAGCAGTACTTC; cdr3_aa: CASTRGQDVSYEQYF
j_call: TRBJ2-1; clone_size: many; d_call: .; v_call: TRBV20-1; cdr3_nt: TGCAGTGCTGAGTTCGCTGAGCAGTTCTTC; cdr3_aa: CSAEFAEQFF
j_call: TRBJ2-3; clone_size: many; d_call: .; v_call: TRBV5-1; cdr3_nt: TGCGCCAGCAGCTTGGTGCGGACTCCAGATACGCAGTATTTT; cdr3_aa: CASSLVRTPDTQYF
j_call: TRBJ2-1; clone_size: few; d_call: .; v_call: TRBV12-3/TRBV12-4; cdr3_nt: TGTGCCAGCAGGCAGAGGGGCAGGACAGTTTACAATGAGCAGTTCTTC; cdr3_aa: CASRQRGRTVYNEQFF
j_call: TRBJ1-5; clone_size: .; d_call: TRBD1; v_call: TRBV12-3/TRBV12-4; cdr3_nt: TGTGCCAGCAGTCCAGCCCAGACAGGGTTGTTCGTCAATCAGCCCCAGCATTTT; cdr3_aa: CASSPAQTGLFVNQPQHF
j_call: TRBJ1-2; clone_size: many; d_call: .; v_call: TRBV5-1; cdr3_nt: TGCGCCAGCAGCTTGGAACAGGGTTTTTACTATGGCTACACCTTC; cdr3_aa: CASSLEQGFYYGYTF
j_call: TRBJ2-7; clone_size: .; d_call: .; v_call: TRBV20-1; cdr3_nt: TGCAGTGCTACTACTAGATACGAGCAGTACTTC; cdr3_aa: CSATTRYEQYF
j_call: TRBJ2-2; clone_size: many; d_call: TRBD2; v_call: TRBV5-1; cdr3_nt: TGCGCCAGCAGCTTTGGGGGGGCCGGGGAGCTGTTTTTT; cdr3_aa: CASSFGGAGELFF
j_call: TRBJ2-2; clone_size: many; d_call: TRBD2; v_call: TRBV7-3; cdr3_nt: TGTGCCAGCAGCTCGAGCGGGAGCGGGGAGCTGTTTTTT; cdr3_aa: CASSSSGSGELFF
j_call: TRBJ1-1; clone_size: many; d_call: .; v_call: TRBV6-1; cdr3_nt: TGTGCCAGCAGTCTACGACGAGGGCGGCCTTTCTTT; cdr3_aa: CASSLRRGRPFF
j_call: TRBJ2-2; clone_size: many; d_call: .; v_call: TRBV9; cdr3_nt: TGTGCCAGCAGCGAGATTTCGGGGGAGCTGTTTTTT; cdr3_aa: CASSEISGELFF
j_call: TRBJ1-4; clone_size: many; d_call: TRBD1; v_call: TRBV29-1; cdr3_nt: TGCAGCGTTGTGACAGGGGGCGGTGAAAAACTGTTTTTT; cdr3_aa: CSVVTGGGEKLFF
j_call: TRBJ2-7; clone_size: many; d_call: .; v_call: TRBV20-1; cdr3_nt: TGCAGTGCTAGAGGCCTCTCAAAGGCCTACGAGCAGTACTTC; cdr3_aa: CSARGLSKAYEQYF
j_call: TRBJ2-1; clone_size: .; d_call: .; v_call: TRBV27; cdr3_nt: TGTGCCAGCAGTTTACCCGACAATGAGCAGTTCTTC; cdr3_aa: CASSLPDNEQFF
j_call: TRBJ2-7; clone_size: .; d_call: .; v_call: TRBV28; cdr3_nt: TGTGCCAGCAGTTTAGGAGGACCTACCTACGAGCAGTACTTC; cdr3_aa: CASSLGGPTYEQYF
j_call: TRBJ2-5; clone_size: many; d_call: TRBD2; v_call: TRBV7-2; cdr3_nt: TGTGCCAGCAGCTCTAGTTCGGGGGGGCCGGAGACCCAGTACTTC; cdr3_aa: CASSSSSGGPETQYF